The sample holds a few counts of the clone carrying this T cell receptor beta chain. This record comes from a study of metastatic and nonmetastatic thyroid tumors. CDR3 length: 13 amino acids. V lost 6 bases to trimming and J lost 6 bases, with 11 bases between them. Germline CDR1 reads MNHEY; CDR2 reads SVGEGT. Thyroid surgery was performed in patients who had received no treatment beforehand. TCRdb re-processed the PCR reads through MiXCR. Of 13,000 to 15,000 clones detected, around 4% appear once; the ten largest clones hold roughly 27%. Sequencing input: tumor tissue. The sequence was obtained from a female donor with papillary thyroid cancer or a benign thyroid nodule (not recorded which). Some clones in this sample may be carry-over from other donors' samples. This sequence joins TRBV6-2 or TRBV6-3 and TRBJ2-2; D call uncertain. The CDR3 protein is CASSLESAGELFF. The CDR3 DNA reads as TGTGCCAGCAGCCTCGAGTCGGCCGGGGAGCTGTTTTTT.